One sample yielded the 8 T cell receptor beta chains listed below, sequenced in a study of CXCR3-negative and CXCR3-positive naive CD8 T cells. Regarding the study as a whole: Naive cells with CXCR3 showed TRB CDR3s that were more hydrophobic than those in CXCR3-negative naive cells.

Antigens of these TCRs are unknown. Researchers prepared the TRB cDNA libraries using 5' RACE with UMI labels. TCRdb re-called the 5' RACE reads; one entry per CDR3 protein, DNA not given. The sample is made up of around 60,000 distinct CDR3 sequences, and the top ten hold roughly 0.8% of it. The specimen sequenced was naive CXCR3+ CD8+ T cells from blood. The subset here: CD45RO-CCR7+CD27+CD95- naive CD8+ T cells expressing CXCR3 (TNR3+). The receptors were sampled from a human donor in good health. Some clones in this sample may be carry-over from other donors' samples.

The V and J genes are TRBV5-4 and TRBJ2-5; checking the TCRdb D call of TRBD2 is not possible without DNA. There are 18 residues in the CDR3. CDR1 SGHNT and CDR2 YYREEE come from the germline V gene (reference sequence). The CDR3 spells CASSQGLAGGRSQETQYF.

The chain combines TRBV23-1 with TRBJ2-3; with no DNA, the TCRdb D assignment of TRBD1 cannot be verified. TRBV23-1 is annotated as an ORF whose role is uncertain. This CDR3 is built from 16 residues. The CDR3 region is CASSQGQGVSTDTQYF.

The chain has TRBV27 and TRBJ2-7. CDR1 is MNHEY and CDR2 is SMNVEV in the germline V gene (reference sequence). The CDR3 totals 12 residues. The CDR3 loop is CASSLPNYEQYF.

The V call is TRBV7-9, the J call TRBJ2-5; absent DNA, TCRdb's TRBD2 call cannot be checked. This CDR3 region has 16 residues. Germline CDR1 SEHNR, CDR2 FQNEAQ (reference sequence). The CDR3 protein is CASTLILAGDQETQYF.

The chain carries TRBV7-9 and TRBJ2-5. CDR3 length equals 16 residues. Germline V gene data show CDR1 as SEHNR and CDR2 as FQNEAQ (reference sequence). CDR3 sequence: CASSLTTSGAQETQYF.

CDR3 sequence: CASSRFKESAGELFF. This sequence joins TRBV7-6 and TRBJ2-2. From germline, CDR1 is SGHVS and CDR2 FNYEAQ. The CDR3 is made up of 15 amino acids.

The V call is TRBV12-3 or TRBV12-4, the J call TRBJ1-5. This CDR3 is 16 amino acids long. The CDR3 region is CASSSFGMSDNQPQHF.

Here the CDR3 reads CASSLEVTGQTKYGYTF. The V call is TRBV7-6, the J call TRBJ1-2; TCRdb designates TRBD1, a call that cannot be tested without DNA. Germline-derived CDR1 and CDR2 are SGHVS and FNYEAQ. This CDR3 is 17 amino acids long.